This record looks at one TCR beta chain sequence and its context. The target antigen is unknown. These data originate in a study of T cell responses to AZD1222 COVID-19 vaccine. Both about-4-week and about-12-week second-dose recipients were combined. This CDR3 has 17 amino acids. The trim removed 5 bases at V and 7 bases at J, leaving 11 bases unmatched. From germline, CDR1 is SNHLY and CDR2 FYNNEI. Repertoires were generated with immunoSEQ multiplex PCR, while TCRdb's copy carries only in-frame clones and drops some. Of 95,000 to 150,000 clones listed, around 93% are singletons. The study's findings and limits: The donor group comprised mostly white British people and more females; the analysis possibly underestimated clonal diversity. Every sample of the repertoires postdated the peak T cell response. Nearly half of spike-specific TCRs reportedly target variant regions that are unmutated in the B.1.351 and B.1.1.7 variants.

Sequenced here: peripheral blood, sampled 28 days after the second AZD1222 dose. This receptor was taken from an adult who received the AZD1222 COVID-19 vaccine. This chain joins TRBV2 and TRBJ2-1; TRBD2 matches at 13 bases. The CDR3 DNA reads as TGTGCCAGCAGTAGAGGACTAGCGGGAGTTCGTAGGAATGAGCAGTTCTTC. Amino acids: CASSRGLAGVRRNEQFF.